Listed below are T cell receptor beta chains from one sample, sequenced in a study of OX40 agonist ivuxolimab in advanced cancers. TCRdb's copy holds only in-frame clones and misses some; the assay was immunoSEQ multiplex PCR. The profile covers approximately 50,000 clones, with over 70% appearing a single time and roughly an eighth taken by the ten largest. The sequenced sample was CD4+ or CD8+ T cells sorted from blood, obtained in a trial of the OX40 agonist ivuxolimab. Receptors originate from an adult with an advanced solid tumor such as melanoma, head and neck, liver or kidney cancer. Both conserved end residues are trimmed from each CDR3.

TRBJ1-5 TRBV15 ATSRDRVNQPQH
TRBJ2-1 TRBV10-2 ASSRQGSYNEQF
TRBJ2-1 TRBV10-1 ASSDRGLEQF
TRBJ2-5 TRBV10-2 ASSAISAGEETQY
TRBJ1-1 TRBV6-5 ASSPQGGDTEAF
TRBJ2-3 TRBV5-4 ASSTWTSGDTDTQY
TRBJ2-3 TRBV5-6 ASSLGPTDTQY
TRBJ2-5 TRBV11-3 ASSIGQGEGETQY
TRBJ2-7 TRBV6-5 ASSYSNVRMTYEQY
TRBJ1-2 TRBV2 ASSGQAFSNYGYT
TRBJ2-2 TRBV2 ASAEGRITGELF
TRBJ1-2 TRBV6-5 ASRQTPNYGYT
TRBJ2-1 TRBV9 ASSVDGSWGNEQF
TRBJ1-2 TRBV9 ASSVDRGRQGYT
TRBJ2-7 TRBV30 AWSVRGSEQY
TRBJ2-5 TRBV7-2 ASSPDGVQETQY
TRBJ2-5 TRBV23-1 ASSRLEAQY
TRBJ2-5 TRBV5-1 ASSPGRRDQETQY
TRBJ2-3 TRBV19 ASSIGRSSTDTQY
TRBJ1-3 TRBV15 ATSRDVSRSGNTIY
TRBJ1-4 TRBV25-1 ASSPTGHPNEKLF
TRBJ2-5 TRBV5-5 ASSSLGQHQETQY
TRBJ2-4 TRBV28 ASSFLYGDSSNRVAKNIQY
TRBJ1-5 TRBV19 ASRTGLYSNQPQH
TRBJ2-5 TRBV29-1 SVGGQGWETQY
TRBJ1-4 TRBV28 ASSPPRTGGYEKLF
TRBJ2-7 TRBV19 ASSINLDYEQY
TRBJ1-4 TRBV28 ASSLGQGGGREKLF